The 25 T cell receptor beta chains listed next were all sequenced from one sample in a study of blood T cell repertoires in COVID-19. TCRdb keeps only in-frame clones here, not all; method: immunoSEQ multiplex PCR. Here the sample spans roughly 110,000 clones, 75% to 90% being singletons. The material sequenced was peripheral blood. The receptors come from a woman aged 60-75 years with COVID-19, enrolled during active disease.

The chain joins TRBV6-5 to TRBJ2-7; the D gene is possibly TRBD1 (5 bases). The germline V gene has CDR1 MNHEY and CDR2 SVGAGI. The CDR3 is 15 residues long. V lost 4 bases and J lost 0, with 13 bases in between. This CDR3 is CASSLDQGHSYEQYF. The CDR3 nucleotides read TGTGCCAGCAGTTTAGATCAGGGCCACTCCTACGAGCAGTACTTC.

This chain links TRBV24-1 with TRBJ2-1, with 11 positions matching TRBD1. This CDR3 spans 15 amino acids. The germline V gene encodes CDR1 KGHDR and CDR2 SFDVKD. The V gene end was trimmed by 4 bases and the J gene end by 7 bases; junction bases not matched to a gene: 5. In DNA form, the CDR3 reads TGTGCCACCAGTGACCCGGGGACAGGGGGGAATGAGCAGTTCTTC. Translating it yields CATSDPGTGGNEQFF.

V usage is TRBV11-1 and J usage is TRBJ1-1; the D is unclear. Germline CDR1 and CDR2: SGHAT and FQDESV (reference sequence). The CDR3 has 13 amino acids. V was trimmed by 0 bases and J by 2 bases, leaving 4 bases between them. The CDR3 loop is CASSLAQNTEAFF. The CDR3 DNA is TGTGCCAGCAGCTTAGCCCAAAACACTGAAGCTTTCTTT.

The rearrangement links TRBV6-6 to TRBJ1-2; TRBD1 might be the D (5 bases). Germline lookup yields CDR1 MNHNY and CDR2 SVGAGI (reference sequence). V lost 4 bases and J lost 0, with 6 bases in between. The CDR3 runs to 13 residues. The CDR3 is CASSLGANYGYTF. CDR3 nucleotides: TGTGCCAGCAGTTTAGGGGCTAACTATGGCTACACCTTC.

The rearrangement links TRBV11-2 to TRBJ2-7; tentative D call: TRBD1 (5 bases). The germline V gene has CDR1 SGHAT and CDR2 FQNNGV. Trimming pared 0 bases from V and 3 bases from J, leaving 6 bases between. The CDR3 is 13 residues long. CDR3 amino acids: CASSLEQDYEQYF. Here the CDR3 DNA reads TGTGCCAGCAGCTTAGAACAGGACTACGAGCAGTACTTC.

The chain uses TRBV11-2 and TRBJ1-5; TRBD1 agrees at 11 bases. The CDR3 spans 15 residues. V dropped 5 bases and J dropped 6; count of bases not matched to a gene: 6. The germline V gene encodes CDR1 SGHAT and CDR2 FQNNGV. The CDR3 DNA sequence: TGTGCCAGCAGCCCCGGGACAGGGGGAGGTCAGCCCCAGCATTTT. Amino acids: CASSPGTGGGQPQHF.

The genes are TRBV6-2 or TRBV6-3 and TRBJ2-3, with 11 bases aligning to TRBD2. CDR3 size: 16 residues. V trimming: 4 bases; J trimming: 0 bases; junction bases outside the gene matches: 3. Per germline, CDR1 MNHEY and CDR2 SVGEGT. The CDR3 sequence: CASSFPSGGSTDTQYF. The CDR3 nucleotides read TGTGCCAGCAGTTTCCCTAGCGGGGGGAGCACAGATACGCAGTATTTT.

V usage is TRBV10-3 and J usage is TRBJ1-4, with 10 nucleotides matching TRBD1. Germline V gene sequence: CDR1 ENHRY, CDR2 SYGVKD. Trimming removed 4 bases from V and 6 bases from J; junction bases left unmatched: 2. The CDR3 totals 14 residues. In DNA form, the CDR3 reads TGTGCCATCAGTGGGACAGGGGGATATGAAAAACTGTTTTTT. This gives the protein CAISGTGGYEKLFF.

The rearrangement joins TRBV6-2 or TRBV6-3 to TRBJ2-4; 10 positions agree with TRBD2. Losses at the gene ends were 4 bases for V and 6 bases for J; bases not matched to a gene: 15. The CDR3 has 18 residues. CDR1 and CDR2 from the germline V gene are MNHEY and SVGEGT. CDR3 nucleotides: TGTGCCAGCAGTTTTAACGTCTTGGCTAGCGGGGGAGGAAACATTCAGTACTTC. Amino acid sequence: CASSFNVLASGGGNIQYF.

This clone was picked up a small number of times. CDR3 sequence: CATSRDLNTEAFF. DNA for the CDR3: TGTGCCACCAGCAGAGATCTAAACACTGAAGCTTTCTTT. V and J are TRBV15 and TRBJ1-1; D is uncertain. This CDR3 has 13 residues. Trimming pared 0 bases from V and 2 bases from J, leaving 4 bases between. Germline V gene lookup returns CDR1 LNHNV and CDR2 YYDKDF (reference sequence).

This clone occurred once. The chain is built from TRBV19 and TRBJ2-5, with 7 bases aligning to TRBD1. The V segment lost 7 bases and the J segment 0 bases; nucleotides outside the gene matches: 5. The germline V gene has CDR1 LNHDA and CDR2 SQIVND (reference sequence). The CDR3 has 14 residues. CDR3 DNA sequence: TGTGCCAGTATCGACAGGGCGGACCAAGAGACCCAGTACTTC. This translates into CASIDRADQETQYF.

J is TRBJ2-5 and V is TRBV9, with D tentatively TRBD2 (5 bases). Trimming pared 0 bases from V and 3 bases from J, leaving 9 bases between. The germline CDR1 and CDR2 sequences are SGDLS and YYNGEE. The CDR3 loop spans 14 amino acids. CDR3 sequence (DNA): TGTGCCAGCAGCGTAGCGCTAGCTGAAGAGACCCAGTACTTC. Protein: CASSVALAEETQYF.

This clone was observed once. This chain joins TRBV6-2 or TRBV6-3 and TRBJ1-6; tentative D call: TRBD1 (5 bases). The V end was cut by 5 bases, the J end by 8 bases, with 16 bases between. CDR3 length: 15 amino acids. Germline loops: CDR1 MNHEY, CDR2 SVGEGT. CDR3 sequence reads: CASSNSGAADSPLHF. For the CDR3, the DNA is TGTGCCAGCAGTAATAGCGGGGCGGCGGATTCACCCCTCCACTTT.

This clone was found a few times. This chain joins TRBV11-2 and TRBJ1-1; D is perhaps TRBD1 (5 bases). The CDR3 runs to 16 residues. Germline V gives CDR1 SGHAT, CDR2 FQNNGV. Trimming stripped 5 bases from V and 1 base from J, with 17 bases between. The CDR3 DNA sequence: TGTGCCAGCAGCGGCGGGAGGTCAGGGAAGAACACTGAAGCTTTCTTT. Its protein is CASSGGRSGKNTEAFF.

The J gene is TRBJ2-2, the V gene TRBV11-2; tentatively, D is TRBD2 (6 bases). V was shortened by 4 bases and J by 3 bases, with 12 bases between the two germline ends. The CDR3 contains 15 residues. Per germline, CDR1 SGHAT and CDR2 FQNNGV. This chain's CDR3 is CASSSQLADTGELFF. CDR3 coding DNA: TGTGCCAGCAGCTCTCAACTAGCAGACACCGGGGAGCTGTTTTTT. Full variable domain (missing parts from reference TRBV11-2 and TRBJ2-2): EAGVAQSPRYKIIEKRQSVAFWCNPISGHATLYWYQQILGQGPKLLIQFQNNGVVDDSQLPKDRFSAERLKGVDSTLKIQPAKLEDSAVYLCASSSQLADTGELFFGEGSRLTVL.

A word on this clone: The junction does not match germline at one end; this may be a read error. J is TRBJ2-5 and V is TRBV7-7; 8 bases agree with TRBD1. In germline, CDR1 is SSHAT, CDR2 FNYEAQ (reference sequence). CDR3 length: 14 residues. The CDR3 coding sequence is TGTGCTAGCAGCTTGGACAGGGCGCAAGAGACCCAGTACTTC. Translating it yields CASSLDRAQETQYF.

The gene calls are TRBV6-4 and TRBJ2-3; 9 nucleotides match TRBD2. The CDR3 runs 11 residues. From germline, CDR1 is MRHNA and CDR2 SNTAGT. Trimming took 6 bases from V and 9 from J; bases not matched to a gene: 1. The CDR3: CASRSGGTQYF. As DNA, the CDR3 is TGTGCCAGCAGAAGCGGGGGGACGCAGTATTTT.

The chain couples TRBV7-2 to TRBJ1-1; possible D gene TRBD1, 6 bases. Germline CDR1 SGHTA, CDR2 FQGNSA. Trimming removed 1 base from V and 1 base from J, with 13 bases in between. This CDR3 contains 16 residues. CDR3 DNA: TGTGCCAGCAGCTTAGGGACAGAGAGGCGGAACACTGAAGCTTTCTTT. Its translation: CASSLGTERRNTEAFF.

This chain connects TRBV11-2 to TRBJ1-4; 9 bases are a match to TRBD1. This CDR3 spans 15 amino acids. CDR1 and CDR2 from the germline V gene are SGHAT and FQNNGV. V dropped 5 bases and J dropped 7; count of bases not matched to a gene: 8. The chain's CDR3 is CASSVTGDRAEKLFF. The CDR3, as DNA: TGTGCCAGCAGCGTCACCGGGGACAGGGCTGAAAAACTGTTTTTT.

This clone appeared a single time. The V call is TRBV7-2, the J call TRBJ2-2; the match to TRBD1 covers 9 bases. Germline lookup yields CDR1 SGHTA and CDR2 FQGNSA. V trimming: 4 bases; J trimming: 4 bases; junction bases outside the gene matches: 7. CDR3 length equals 16 residues. CDR3: CASSSRGQGSTGELFF. CDR3 nucleotide sequence: TGTGCCAGCAGCTCCAGGGGACAGGGATCCACCGGGGAGCTGTTTTTT.

In this sample, this clone turned up a few times. J is TRBJ1-5 and V is TRBV21-1; the table's D call, TRBD1, was not checked against the DNA. TRBV21-1 constitutes a pseudogene. The length of the CDR3 is 16 residues. CDR3 residues: CASSKDPGQSNQPQHF. DNA of the CDR3: TGTGCCAGCAGCAAAGACCCGGGACAGAGCAATCAGCCCCAGCATTTT.

This clone was recorded a few times. The chain has TRBV15 and TRBJ1-1; D gene ambiguous. Germline V CDR1 and CDR2: LNHNV, YYDKDF (reference sequence). This CDR3 comprises 15 residues. V shed 5 bases and J shed 0 bases, with 13 bases lying between them. DNA for the CDR3: TGTGCCACCAGCGGCAGACGGGTACTGAACACTGAAGCTTTCTTT. Amino acids: CATSGRRVLNTEAFF.

The chain uses TRBV18 and TRBJ1-5, with 7 positions matching TRBD1. V lost 5 bases to trimming and J lost 6 bases; unmatched junction nucleotides: 10. The CDR3 runs 15 residues. CDR1 and CDR2 (germline): KGHSH, LQKENI. This CDR3 is CASSYQGDSSQPQHF. The CDR3 nucleotides are TGTGCCAGCTCATATCAGGGGGATTCGAGTCAGCCCCAGCATTTT.

The chain couples TRBV7-9 to TRBJ1-4; 7 positions agree with TRBD1. Trimming took 5 bases from V and 5 from J; bases not matched to a gene: 14. The V gene's germline CDR1 is SEHNR and CDR2 FQNEAQ (reference sequence). The CDR3 has 17 amino acids. CDR3 DNA: TGTGCCAGCAGCCCGGTTAAAAGAGGGGGCGCGAATGAAAAACTGTTTTTT. Its translation is CASSPVKRGGANEKLFF.

The chain joins TRBV15 to TRBJ1-1; D ambiguous. The CDR3 loop spans 11 amino acids. Trimming cost V 8 bases and J 3 bases, with 7 bases left between them. Germline CDR1 and CDR2: LNHNV and YYDKDF (reference sequence). The CDR3, as DNA: TGTGCCACCGTAAGAGACACTGAAGCTTTCTTT. It encodes CATVRDTEAFF.